These 29 T cell receptor beta chains originate from one sample sequenced in a study of blood T cell repertoires in COVID-19. Data came from immunoSEQ multiplex PCR; TCRdb stores just in-frame clones and leaves some out. The data show approximately 320,000 clones, over 85% seen once. Sequenced input: PBMCs or T cells enriched from blood (not recorded which). The origin of the receptors is a man aged 55 to 69 who had recovered from COVID-19.

The chain recombines TRBV3-1 (or the pseudogene TRBV3-2) with TRBJ1-1; D not resolved. Germline-derived CDR1 and CDR2 are LGHDT and YNNKEL (reference sequence). The CDR3 covers 14 residues. Trimming stripped 4 bases from V and 1 base from J, with 10 bases between. The CDR3 region is CASSPGGANTEAFF. CDR3 bases: TGTGCCAGCAGCCCGGGAGGTGCGAACACTGAAGCTTTCTTT.

The chain is built from TRBV7-3 and TRBJ2-1; TRBD1 might be the D (5 bases). This CDR3 region has 13 residues. Trimming took 5 bases from V and 10 from J, leaving 15 bases between them. CDR1 SGHTA and CDR2 FQGTGA come from the germline V gene. Here the CDR3 reads CASSPGSRGEQFF. The CDR3 DNA reads TGTGCCAGCAGCCCAGGGTCCCGTGGCGAGCAGTTCTTC.

The chain joins TRBV11-2 to TRBJ2-7; 10 bases agree with TRBD1. The CDR3 totals 16 residues. The junction had 6 bases not matched to a gene; V was cut back by 1 base and J by 3 bases. Per germline, CDR1 SGHAT and CDR2 FQNNGV. CDR3 in DNA: TGTGCCAGCAGCTTAGCGGGACAGGGGAGAAGCTACGAGCAGTACTTC. Its translation is CASSLAGQGRSYEQYF.

The genes are TRBV19 and TRBJ1-5; D not certain. With 7 bases removed from V and 7 bases from J, the gap between germline ends came to 20 bases. The CDR3 is 15 amino acids. CDR1 is LNHDA and CDR2 is SQIVND in the germline V gene (reference sequence). Here the CDR3 DNA reads TGTGCCAGTACGTTTAGCAGTAAAACCGGACAGCCCCAGCATTTT. Translating it yields CASTFSSKTGQPQHF.

The V and J genes are TRBV5-5 and TRBJ1-2; D is undetermined. V was pared by 2 bases and J by 3 bases, with 14 bases between. The CDR3 is 15 residues long. In germline, CDR1 is SGHKS, CDR2 YYEKEE (reference sequence). DNA of the CDR3: TGTGCCAGCAGCTTCGCGGGGATGAGAGACTATGGCTACACCTTC. It specifies CASSFAGMRDYGYTF.

The V call is TRBV5-1, the J call TRBJ2-1; 12 positions match TRBD2. Germline trimming cut 4 bases from V and 6 bases from J; bases unmatched to any gene: 11. This CDR3 comprises 17 residues. From germline, CDR1 is SGHRS and CDR2 YFSETQ. The CDR3 here is CASSPRLAGASFNEQFF. The CDR3 region has the DNA TGCGCCAGCAGCCCCCGACTAGCGGGAGCCTCTTTCAATGAGCAGTTCTTC.

The gene calls are TRBV10-2 and TRBJ2-1; TRBD2 agrees at 9 bases. J gave up 9 bases and V 2 bases, and 8 bases lay outside the gene matches. This CDR3 contains 15 residues. The germline gives CDR1 WSHSY, CDR2 SAAADI. The CDR3 is CASSERVAGVIEQFF. CDR3 bases: TGCGCCAGCAGTGAGAGGGTAGCGGGAGTTATTGAGCAGTTCTTC.

This clone was picked up one time. The CDR3 sequence is CASSVRDSSYEQYF. The CDR3 region has the DNA TGCGCCAGCAGCGTAAGGGACAGTAGTTACGAGCAGTACTTC. This chain joins TRBV5-1 and TRBJ2-7, with 7 bases fitting TRBD1. The V and J ends lost 4 bases and 4 bases, in that order; junction bases with no gene match: 8. The CDR3 sequence is 14 residues long. CDR1 and CDR2 from the germline V gene are SGHRS and YFSETQ.

The chain is built from TRBV29-1 and TRBJ1-2, with TRBD1 matching 9 bases. The ends lost 6 bases at V and 4 bases at J; junction bases unmatched: 21. The germline V gene has CDR1 SQVTM and CDR2 ANQGSEA. The CDR3 covers 18 residues. This CDR3 reads CSVGGGQGQGGLIYGYTF. CDR3 DNA sequence: TGCAGCGTGGGGGGGGGACAGGGACAAGGAGGTTTGATCTATGGCTACACCTTC. Drawing the rest from reference TRBV29-1 and TRBJ1-2, the complete variable domain is SAVISQKPSRDICQRGTSLTIQCQVDSQVTMMFWYRQQPGQSLTLIATANQGSEATYESGFVIDKFPISRPNLTFSTLTVSNMSPEDSSIYLCSVGGGQGQGGLIYGYTFGSGTRLTVV.

V usage is TRBV3-1 (or the pseudogene TRBV3-2) and J usage is TRBJ2-7; D gene unclear. Germline lookup yields CDR1 LGHDT and CDR2 YNNKEL (reference sequence). CDR3 size: 15 residues. The V and J ends lost 1 base and 6 bases respectively, with 16 bases between them. This chain's CDR3 is CASSQVANYPVEQYF. CDR3 sequence (DNA): TGTGCCAGCAGCCAAGTAGCCAATTACCCGGTCGAGCAGTACTTC.

The V and J genes are TRBV11-2 and TRBJ2-1, with 9 bases identical to TRBD2. CDR3 size: 16 residues. Germline CDR1 reads SGHAT; CDR2 reads FQNNGV. The J segment lost 4 bases and the V segment lost 0 bases, leaving 4 bases of the junction unmatched. CDR3 in DNA: TGTGCCAGCAGCTTAGAGGGAAGCGGGGGGTACAATGAGCAGTTCTTC. Amino acid sequence: CASSLEGSGGYNEQFF.

This chain connects TRBV7-3 to TRBJ1-1; D not resolved. Trimming shortened V by 5 bases and J by 0 bases, and 10 bases separated the two germline ends. CDR3 size: 14 residues. The germline V gene encodes CDR1 SGHTA and CDR2 FQGTGA. CDR3 residues: CASSATPMNTEAFF. The CDR3 DNA follows: TGTGCCAGCAGCGCGACACCCATGAACACTGAAGCTTTCTTT. Full variable domain (missing parts from reference TRBV7-3 and TRBJ1-1): GAGVSQTPSNKVTEKGKYVELRCDPISGHTALYWYRQSLGQGPEFLIYFQGTGAADDSGLPNDRFFAVRPEGSVSTLKIQRTERGDSAVYLCASSATPMNTEAFFGQGTRLTVV.

The sample holds one count of this clone. The chain is built from TRBV11-2 and TRBJ2-1; 10 nucleotides match TRBD2. The V gene's germline CDR1 is SGHAT and CDR2 FQNNGV. V lost 4 bases and J lost 5; bases outside the gene matches: 11. The length of the CDR3 is 17 residues. CDR3 DNA sequence: TGTGCCAGCAGCTCCCGCACAGGACTAGCGGTTAACAATGAGCAGTTCTTC. Its protein product is CASSSRTGLAVNNEQFF.

This chain connects TRBV5-4 to TRBJ1-2; D is unclear. Per the germline V gene, CDR1 is SGHNT and CDR2 is YYREEE (reference sequence). The CDR3 consists of 15 residues. V dropped 0 bases and J dropped 2 bases, with 11 bases sitting between them. CDR3 residues: CASSLGAGQNYGYTF. CDR3 in DNA: TGTGCCAGCAGCTTGGGGGCTGGGCAGAACTATGGCTACACCTTC.

This clone was recorded only once. V is TRBV6-5 and J is TRBJ1-2; TRBD1 aligns across 7 bases. The CDR3 sequence is 14 residues long. V shed 7 bases, J shed 0 bases, and the junction held 5 bases outside the gene matches. CDR1 is MNHEY, CDR2 SVGAGI, per germline. The CDR3: CASITTGSNYGYTF. CDR3 DNA sequence: TGTGCCAGCATAACGACAGGGTCTAACTATGGCTACACCTTC.

With respect to this clone: The sample holds other DNA sequences that translate to the same CDR3. The V call is TRBV9, the J call TRBJ2-2, with 8 bases matching TRBD1. The V gene's germline CDR1 is SGDLS and CDR2 YYNGEE. This CDR3 is built from 15 residues. The J segment lost 0 bases and the V segment lost 2 bases, leaving 0 bases of the junction unmatched. This CDR3 reads CASSVTGANTGELFF. CDR3 DNA sequence: TGTGCCAGCAGCGTGACAGGGGCGAACACCGGGGAGCTGTTTTTT.

The chain employs TRBV7-9 and TRBJ2-7; 7 nucleotides agree with TRBD1. J lost 6 bases, V lost 4 bases, and 15 bases had no gene match. The CDR3 sequence is 16 residues long. The germline CDR1 and CDR2 sequences are SEHNR and FQNEAQ (reference sequence). Here the CDR3 reads CASSSGRSGTEAEQYF. The DNA of the CDR3 is TGTGCCAGCAGCTCTGGGCGATCCGGGACAGAGGCCGAGCAGTACTTC.

The chain joins TRBV11-2 to TRBJ1-1; D call uncertain. Trimming cost V 0 bases and J 6 bases, with 8 bases left between them. The germline V gene encodes CDR1 SGHAT and CDR2 FQNNGV. CDR3 length: 13 amino acids. CDR3 loop: CASSLEPGAEAFF. The CDR3 coding sequence is TGTGCCAGCAGCTTAGAACCGGGAGCTGAAGCTTTCTTT.

This chain uses TRBV7-9 with TRBJ2-3; 10 bases agree with TRBD2. This CDR3 spans 18 amino acids. Germline assignment: CDR1 SEHNR and CDR2 FQNEAQ (reference sequence). V dropped 0 bases and J dropped 6; count of bases not matched to a gene: 12. The CDR3 DNA reads as TGTGCCAGCAGCTTAGCGAGGAGCGGGGGGGCCGGTGGGGATACGCAGTATTTT. This codes for CASSLARSGGAGGDTQYF.

With regard to this clone: The sample has other DNA sequences that encode this CDR3 too. The CDR3 nucleotides are TGTGCCAGCAGTGACCGGGTGGGCAATCAGCCCCAGCATTTT. The encoded protein is CASSDRVGNQPQHF. The genes are TRBV6-2 or TRBV6-3 and TRBJ1-5; D is uncertain. The CDR3 length is 14 residues. Germline loops: CDR1 MNHEY, CDR2 SVGEGT. V lost 5 bases and J lost 2, with 10 bases in between.

This chain connects TRBV5-4 to TRBJ2-7; D may be TRBD1 (7 bases). Trimming pared 6 bases from V and 3 bases from J, leaving 16 bases between. Germline V gene lookup returns CDR1 SGHNT and CDR2 YYREEE (reference sequence). CDR3 length equals 14 residues. The CDR3 sequence: CASTRDRQIYEQYF. For the CDR3, the DNA is TGTGCCAGCACGCGGGACAGACAGATCTACGAGCAGTACTTC.

V is TRBV10-2 and J is TRBJ1-5; 7 positions match TRBD1. After removal of 5 bases from V and 3 bases from J, the junction contained 7 bases not matched to a gene. The CDR3 sequence is 15 residues long. Germline CDR1 reads WSHSY; CDR2 reads SAAADI. The CDR3 nucleotides read TGCGCCAGCAGTTCCACAGGGGAACCCAATCAGCCCCAGCATTTT. It translates to CASSSTGEPNQPQHF.

This clone occurred once. The chain couples TRBV5-1 to TRBJ2-7; D uncertain. The CDR3 has 12 amino acids. Per germline, CDR1 SGHRS and CDR2 YFSETQ. Trimming removed 4 bases at V and 6 bases at J, with 11 bases between. CDR3: CASSAETAEQYF. The CDR3 DNA follows: TGCGCCAGCAGCGCGGAGACGGCCGAGCAGTACTTC.

V usage is TRBV20-1 and J usage is TRBJ2-3, with TRBD2 identical over 12 bases. The CDR3 contains 16 residues. Germline CDR1 reads DFQATT; CDR2 reads SNEGSKA (reference sequence). The trim removed 3 bases at V and 1 base at J, leaving 5 bases unmatched. The CDR3: CSASRASGRGTDTQYF. CDR3 nucleotides: TGCAGTGCTAGTAGGGCTAGCGGGAGGGGCACAGATACGCAGTATTTT.

The chain carries TRBV20-1 and TRBJ2-7; no clear D gene. CDR3 length: 13 residues. Germline V gene lookup returns CDR1 DFQATT and CDR2 SNEGSKA (reference sequence). Between the trimmed V and J ends, which lost 3 bases and 2 bases, there was a span of 11 bases. The CDR3 protein is CSASVQTTYEQYF. CDR3 in DNA: TGCAGTGCTAGTGTCCAGACAACCTACGAGCAGTACTTC.

This rearrangement joins TRBV2 to TRBJ1-5, with a weak D call TRBD1 (5 bases). The CDR3 is 13 amino acids. V gave up 4 bases and J gave up 9 bases, with 13 bases separating them. Per germline, CDR1 SNHLY and CDR2 FYNNEI. The CDR3 bases are TGTGCCAGCAGTGCACGGGGGTCCGGGCCCCAGCATTTT. This codes for CASSARGSGPQHF.

V usage is TRBV24-1 and J usage is TRBJ1-1; TRBD1 is a possible D gene (5 bases). Between the trimmed V and J ends, which lost 7 bases and 1 base, there was a span of 9 bases. The CDR3 length is 13 residues. Germline assignment: CDR1 KGHDR and CDR2 SFDVKD. In DNA, the CDR3 is TGTGCCACCAGACAGACAGCGAACACTGAAGCTTTCTTT. Translated, it gives CATRQTANTEAFF.

This clone was counted once. The chain uses TRBV13 and TRBJ1-5; the D is unclear. The CDR3 length is 14 residues. In germline, CDR1 is PRHDT, CDR2 FYEKMQ (reference sequence). Trimming stripped 2 bases from V and 11 bases from J, with 16 bases between. The CDR3 nucleotides are TGTGCCAGCAGCTTACGGGAACAGTCCTTAGCCCAGCATTTT. Translation gives CASSLREQSLAQHF.

This chain uses TRBV11-2 with TRBJ2-2; TRBD1 matches 9 bases. The V gene end was trimmed by 5 bases and the J gene end by 4 bases; junction bases not matched to a gene: 14. The CDR3 has 18 residues. Germline values: CDR1 SGHAT, CDR2 FQNNGV. CDR3 loop: CASSGHGRATGGTGELFF. CDR3 DNA: TGTGCCAGCAGCGGCCACGGACGGGCGACAGGGGGCACCGGGGAGCTGTTTTTT. Drawing the rest from reference TRBV11-2 and TRBJ2-2, the complete variable domain is EAGVAQSPRYKIIEKRQSVAFWCNPISGHATLYWYQQILGQGPKLLIQFQNNGVVDDSQLPKDRFSAERLKGVDSTLKIQPAKLEDSAVYLCASSGHGRATGGTGELFFGEGSRLTVL.